This T cell receptor (beta chain) was observed in a study of regulatory T cells in long-lasting Graves disease (dated by TCRdb to about 2021). In the study overall: Persistent Graves' disease was defined as antithyroid drug treatment for over 5 years with persistently positive TSH receptor autoantibodies. A total of roughly 35 samples underwent TCR sequencing: some 13 from persistent and approximately 20 from newly diagnosed Graves' disease patients. The study was registered as a clinical trial and conducted in China. On average, persistent Graves' disease patients in the clinical cohort had been on antithyroid drugs for approximately ten years. This study used TCR sequencing and RNA sequencing of peripheral blood to compare persistent Graves' disease patients against newly diagnosed Graves' disease patients. The research as a whole found: The study examined only peripheral blood because the primary lesion, thyroid tissue, could not be accessed. Persistent Graves' disease patients showed lower TCR Shannon entropy and fewer highly expanded clones than newly diagnosed patients, suggesting clonal expansion. Only the TCR beta chain was sequenced and analyzed. More public clonotypes were shared among persistent patients (roughly 2,700) than among newly diagnosed patients (under 1,000). The authors noted that the small sample size was a limitation that may lower accuracy. Persistent disease showed preferential use of TRBV28, TRBJ1-2 and TRBJ2-5, whereas newly diagnosed disease favored TRBV20-1 and TRBJ2-1.

For CDR1 and CDR2, the germline V gene lists SGHTA and FQGTGA. Reading from cysteine to phenylalanine, the CDR3 counts 14 amino acids. The entry retains the CDR3 DNA only, 42 bases that are in frame from base 1. Trimming at the junction amounts to 5 bases on V and 3 bases on J, and the germline ends lie 13 bases apart. At least ten counts were recorded for this clonotype. Its antigen has not been determined. The sample holds no much larger clone one base away, and base qualities are not on file. Library prep was done by multiplex PCR. For sequencing, an Illumina HiSeq 4000 was employed. TCR beta libraries were built with iRepertoire HTBI primers and Arm-PCR amplification of CDR3 regions. Gel purification was performed on PCR products prior to sequencing. The paper's data handling went like this. Gene usage analysis of CDR3 amino acid clonotypes used the roughly 62 TRBV and around 13 TRBJ segments found across samples. COPE and FqMerger were used to merge filtered high-quality paired reads into contigs. BLAST was used to align contigs to IMGT TRBV, TRBD and TRBJ reference genes, with CDR3 defined following IMGT. Any clonotype with a frequency above 0.1% was counted as a highly expanded clone. Shannon entropy was used to measure repertoire diversity, and the Gini coefficient was used to measure V-J evenness. Public clonotypes were defined as clonotypes shared by more than one individual. TCRdb itself trimmed the public reads at Q25 with fastp, ran MiXCR and retained productive beta chains. All rows with the same CDR3 protein become a single entry with the most common DNA and genes. TCRdb's processing, not the study's, gives the V and J calls here. In this sample the table shows roughly 400,000 distinct CDR3 sequences, around 21% of which occur a single time. The biggest ten clones account for around 20% of the sample.

The time point label, read with the paper, signifies: persistent/refractory GD, antithyroid drugs over 5 years with positive TRAb. For both TCR sequencing and RNA sequencing, RNA was extracted from PBMCs in TRIzol. The diagnosis of Graves' disease was made according to American Thyroid Association guidelines. The patients came from an endocrinology department in Xi'an, China. Each patient gave around 9 milliliters of peripheral blood, collected in an EDTA anticoagulant tube. Ficoll Paque Plus density gradient separation was used to isolate PBMCs, and no further T cell sorting was performed. An Agilent 2100 Bioanalyzer and agarose gel were used to check RNA quality, while a NanoDrop 2000 measured RNA concentration.

The specimen comprised peripheral blood mononuclear cells (PBMCs), sampled when the disease was refractory, from a patient treated with antithyroid drugs. The chain employs TRBV7-3 and TRBJ1-1; TRBD1 is perhaps the D gene, given 5 matching bases. This receptor was identified in a female donor with Graves disease. The CDR3 reads CASSPVGGDTEAFF. The nucleotide sequence is given as TGTGCCAGCAGCCCGGTGGGGGGGGACACTGAAGCTTTCTTT.